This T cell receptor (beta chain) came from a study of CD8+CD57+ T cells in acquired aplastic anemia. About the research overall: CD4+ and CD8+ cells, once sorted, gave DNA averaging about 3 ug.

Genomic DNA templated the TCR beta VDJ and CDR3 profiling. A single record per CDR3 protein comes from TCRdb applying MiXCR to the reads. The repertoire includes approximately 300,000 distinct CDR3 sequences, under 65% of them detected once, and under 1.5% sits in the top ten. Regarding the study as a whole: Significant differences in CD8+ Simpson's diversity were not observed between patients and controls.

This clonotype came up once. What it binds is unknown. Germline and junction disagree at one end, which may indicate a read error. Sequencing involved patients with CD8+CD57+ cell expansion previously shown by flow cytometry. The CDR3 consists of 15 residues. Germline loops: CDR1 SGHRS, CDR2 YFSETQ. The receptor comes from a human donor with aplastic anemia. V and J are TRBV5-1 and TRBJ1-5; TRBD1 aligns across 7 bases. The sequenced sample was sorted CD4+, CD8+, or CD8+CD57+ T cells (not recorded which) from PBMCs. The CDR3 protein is CASSLADRAGAGELF. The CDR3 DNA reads TGCGCCAGCAGCTTGGCAGACAGGGCCGGCGCCGGGGAGCTGTTT.